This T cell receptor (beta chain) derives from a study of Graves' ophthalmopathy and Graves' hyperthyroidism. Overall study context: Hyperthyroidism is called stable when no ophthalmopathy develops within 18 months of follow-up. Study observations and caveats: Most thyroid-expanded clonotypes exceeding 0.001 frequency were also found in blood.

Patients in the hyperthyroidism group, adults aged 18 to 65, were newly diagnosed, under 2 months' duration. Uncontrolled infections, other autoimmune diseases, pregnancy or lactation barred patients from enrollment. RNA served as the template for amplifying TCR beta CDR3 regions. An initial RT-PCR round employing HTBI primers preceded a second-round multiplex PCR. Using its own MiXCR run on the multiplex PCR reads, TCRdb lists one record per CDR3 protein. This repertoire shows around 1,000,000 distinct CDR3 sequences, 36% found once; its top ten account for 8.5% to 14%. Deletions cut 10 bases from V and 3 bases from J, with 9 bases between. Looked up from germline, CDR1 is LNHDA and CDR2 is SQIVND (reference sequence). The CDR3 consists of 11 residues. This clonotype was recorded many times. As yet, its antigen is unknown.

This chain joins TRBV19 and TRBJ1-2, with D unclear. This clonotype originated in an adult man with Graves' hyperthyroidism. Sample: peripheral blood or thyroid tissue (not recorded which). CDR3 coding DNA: TGTGCCACTAGGACGGACTATGGCTACACCTTC. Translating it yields CATRTDYGYTF.